This TCR beta chain appears in the sequencing data of a study of CD8+CD57+ T cells in acquired aplastic anemia. Overall study findings and caveats: Significance was not reached for CD8+ Simpson's diversity between patients and controls. The number of CD8+ CDR3 sequences shared by patients and controls was about 30.

Template material for TCR beta VDJ and CDR3 profiling consisted of genomic DNA. TCRdb reprocessed the reads via MiXCR and lists one record per CDR3 protein. The sample carries about 170,000 distinct CDR3 sequences, 55% to 80% recorded once. The CDR3 spans 16 residues. The germline V gene encodes CDR1 LGHNA and CDR2 YNFKEQ. The V end lost 0 bases, the J end lost 4 bases, and 14 bases lay between the germline ends. The table lists this clonotype with many counts. Its antigen is unknown. The sample comprised sorted CD4+, CD8+, or CD8+CD57+ T cells (not recorded which) from PBMCs. The rearrangement links TRBV4-2 to TRBJ2-3; tentative D call: TRBD2 (5 bases). The receptor was derived from a human donor in good health. In nucleotides, the CDR3 is TGTGCCAGCAGCCAAGAACTAGTTATTGGTGCAGATACGCAGTATTTT. Translation: CASSQELVIGADTQYF.